This record looks at one TCR beta chain sequence and its context. Its antigen remains unknown. The sample comes from a study of T cells expressing NK-cell markers. Study as a whole: Each TCR beta repertoire originated in sorted T cells that were CD3+CD56+NKG2C+, CD3+CD56+NKG2C- or CD3+CD56-NKG2C+.

TCRdb reanalyzed the 5' RACE reads, giving one entry per CDR3 protein sequence and no DNA. The repertoire table contains about 390,000 distinct CDR3 sequences. Study-wide points: Whether expanded NKG2C+ T cell clones recognized HCMV stayed uncertain. In several donors, dominant clonotypes made up 28.3-60.1% of CD3+CD56-NKG2C+ cells. In roughly six donors, dominant NKG2C+ clonotypes were roughly 1.0-8% of CD8+ T cells.

Germline values: CDR1 LGHNA, CDR2 YNFKEQ. The CDR3 spans 15 residues. This rearrangement joins TRBV4-2 to TRBJ2-1; TCRdb lists TRBD2, though no DNA is available to test this call. Material for sequencing was blood T cells: a sorted CD56 or NKG2C T cell subset, CD4+ or CD8+ T cells, or bulk PBMC T cells (not recorded which). The receptor was isolated from a woman aged 50 to 65 in good health. The CDR3 loop is CASSSRDYSGNEQFF.